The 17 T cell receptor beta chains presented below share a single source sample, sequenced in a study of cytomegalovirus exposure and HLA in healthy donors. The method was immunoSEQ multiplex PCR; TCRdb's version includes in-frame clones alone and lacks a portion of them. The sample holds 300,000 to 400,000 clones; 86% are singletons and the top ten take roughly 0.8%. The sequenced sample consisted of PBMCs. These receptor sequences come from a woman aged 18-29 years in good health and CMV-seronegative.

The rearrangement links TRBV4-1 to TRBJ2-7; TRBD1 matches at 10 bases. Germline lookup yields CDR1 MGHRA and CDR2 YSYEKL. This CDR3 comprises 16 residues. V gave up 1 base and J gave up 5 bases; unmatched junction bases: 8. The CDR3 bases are TGCGCCAGCAGCCAAGGACAGGGGGCCGTCCGGGACGAGCAGTACTTC. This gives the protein CASSQGQGAVRDEQYF.

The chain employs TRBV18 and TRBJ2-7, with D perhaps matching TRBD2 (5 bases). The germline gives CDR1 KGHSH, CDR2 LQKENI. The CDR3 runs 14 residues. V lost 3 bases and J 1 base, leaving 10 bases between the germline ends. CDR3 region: CASSPPRGSYEQYF. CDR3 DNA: TGTGCCAGCTCACCTCCCCGGGGTTCCTACGAGCAGTACTTC. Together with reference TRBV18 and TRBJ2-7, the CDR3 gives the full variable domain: NAGVMQNPRHLVRRRGQEARLRCSPMKGHSHVYWYRQLPEEGLKFMVYLQKENIIDESGMPKERFSAEFPKEGPSILRIQQVVRGDSAAYFCASSPPRGSYEQYFGPGTRLTVT.

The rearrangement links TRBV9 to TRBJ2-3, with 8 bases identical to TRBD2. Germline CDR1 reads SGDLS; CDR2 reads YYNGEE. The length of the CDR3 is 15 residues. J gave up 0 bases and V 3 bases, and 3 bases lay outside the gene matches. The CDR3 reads CASSGREGSTDTQYF. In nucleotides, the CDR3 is TGTGCCAGCAGCGGCCGGGAGGGTAGCACAGATACGCAGTATTTT.

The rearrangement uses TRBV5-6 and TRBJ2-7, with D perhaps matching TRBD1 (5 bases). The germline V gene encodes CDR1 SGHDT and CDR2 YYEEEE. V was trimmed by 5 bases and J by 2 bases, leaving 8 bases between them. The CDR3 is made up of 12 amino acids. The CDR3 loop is CASSSQAYEQYF. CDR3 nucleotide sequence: TGTGCCAGCAGTTCACAGGCCTACGAGCAGTACTTC.

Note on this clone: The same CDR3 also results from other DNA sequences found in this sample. The CDR3: CASSLSSGGTEAFF. In DNA, the CDR3 is TGTGCCAGCAGTTTATCGTCAGGGGGCACTGAAGCTTTCTTT. The chain combines TRBV27 with TRBJ1-1; 7 nucleotides align to TRBD1. The CDR3 is made up of 14 amino acids. Germline CDR1 reads MNHEY; CDR2 reads SMNVEV (reference sequence). J lost 4 bases, V lost 0 bases, and 2 bases had no gene match.

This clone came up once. This CDR3 reads CASTGRGPFFYGYTF. In DNA form, the CDR3 reads TGTGCCAGCACGGGCAGGGGTCCCTTTTTCTATGGCTACACCTTC. The gene calls are TRBV28 and TRBJ1-2, with D perhaps TRBD1 (6 bases). The germline V gene encodes CDR1 MDHEN and CDR2 SYDVKM. Trimming removed 7 bases from V and 4 bases from J, with 19 bases in between. CDR3 length equals 15 residues.

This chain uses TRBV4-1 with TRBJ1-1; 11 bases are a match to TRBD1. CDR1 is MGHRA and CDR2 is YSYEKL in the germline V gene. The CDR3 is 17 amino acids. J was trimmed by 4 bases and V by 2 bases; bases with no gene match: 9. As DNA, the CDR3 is TGCGCCAGCAGCCAACAAAGGACAGGGGGCGCGGCCACTGAAGCTTTCTTT. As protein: CASSQQRTGGAATEAFF.

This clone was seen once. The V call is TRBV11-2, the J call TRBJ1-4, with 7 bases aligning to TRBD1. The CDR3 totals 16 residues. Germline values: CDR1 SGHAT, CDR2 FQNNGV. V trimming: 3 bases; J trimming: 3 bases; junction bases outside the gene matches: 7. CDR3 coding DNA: TGTGCCAGCAGCTTGGAGGGGGACAGACCTAATGAAAAACTGTTTTTT. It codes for CASSLEGDRPNEKLFF.

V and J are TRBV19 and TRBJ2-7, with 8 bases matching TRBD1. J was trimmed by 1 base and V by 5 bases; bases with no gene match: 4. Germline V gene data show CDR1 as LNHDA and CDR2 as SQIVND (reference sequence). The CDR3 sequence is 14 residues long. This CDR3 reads CASSDTGGSYEQYF. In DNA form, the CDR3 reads TGTGCCAGTAGTGATACAGGGGGGTCCTACGAGCAGTACTTC.

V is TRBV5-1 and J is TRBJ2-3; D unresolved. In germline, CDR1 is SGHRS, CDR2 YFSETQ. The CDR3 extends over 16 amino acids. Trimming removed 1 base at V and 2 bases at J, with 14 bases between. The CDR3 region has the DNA TGCGCCAGCAGCTTGAGTCTGAGTATGTACACAGATACGCAGTATTTT. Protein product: CASSLSLSMYTDTQYF.

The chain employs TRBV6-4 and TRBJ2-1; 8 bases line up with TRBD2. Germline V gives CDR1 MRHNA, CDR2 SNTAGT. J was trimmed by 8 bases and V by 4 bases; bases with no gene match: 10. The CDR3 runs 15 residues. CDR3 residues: CASSVSAGEFDEQFF. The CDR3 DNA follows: TGTGCCAGCAGTGTCTCAGCGGGAGAATTCGATGAGCAGTTCTTC.

The CDR3, as DNA: TGTGCCTGGAGTGTCCCAAACCGATCCCCAGGCAGCAGGGACAGGGGAACCTACGAGCAGTACTTC. Translation: CAWSVPNRSPGSRDRGTYEQYF. The V gene is TRBV30, the J gene TRBJ2-7; 10 bases are a match to TRBD1. Unmatched junction bases numbered 25, after V lost 0 bases and J lost 2 bases. The CDR3 loop spans 22 amino acids. Germline CDR1 GTSNPN, CDR2 SVGIG (reference sequence).

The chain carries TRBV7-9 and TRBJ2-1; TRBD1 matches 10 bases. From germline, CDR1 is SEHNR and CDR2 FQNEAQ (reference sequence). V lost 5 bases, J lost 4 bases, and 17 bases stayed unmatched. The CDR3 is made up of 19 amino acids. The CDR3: CASSPQLRTGTGVYNEQFF. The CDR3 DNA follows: TGTGCCAGCAGCCCACAGCTCCGGACCGGGACAGGGGTATACAATGAGCAGTTCTTC.

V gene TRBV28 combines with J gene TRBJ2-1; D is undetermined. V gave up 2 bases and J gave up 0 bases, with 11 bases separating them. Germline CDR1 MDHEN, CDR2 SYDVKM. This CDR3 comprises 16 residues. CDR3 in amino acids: CASSLTIRVSYNEQFF. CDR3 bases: TGTGCCAGCAGTTTAACTATTCGGGTCTCCTACAATGAGCAGTTCTTC.

The CDR3 DNA reads TGCAGCGTTCAGGGGACGAACACCGGGGAGCTGTTTTTT. This gives the protein CSVQGTNTGELFF. This rearrangement joins TRBV29-1 to TRBJ2-2; the D gene is possibly TRBD1 (6 bases). V lost 5 bases and J lost 0, with 7 bases in between. CDR1 and CDR2 (germline): SQVTM, ANQGSEA. CDR3 length: 13 amino acids.

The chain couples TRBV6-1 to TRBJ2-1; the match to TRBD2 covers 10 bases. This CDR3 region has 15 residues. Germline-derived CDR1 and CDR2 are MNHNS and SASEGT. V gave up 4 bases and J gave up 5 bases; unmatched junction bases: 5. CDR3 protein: CASSGGLAVDNEQFF. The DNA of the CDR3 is TGTGCCAGCAGTGGAGGACTAGCGGTGGACAATGAGCAGTTCTTC.

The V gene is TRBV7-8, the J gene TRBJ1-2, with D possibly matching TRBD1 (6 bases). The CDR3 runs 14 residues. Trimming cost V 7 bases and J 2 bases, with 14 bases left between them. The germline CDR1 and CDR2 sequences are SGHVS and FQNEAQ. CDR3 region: CASTVPGVNYGYTF. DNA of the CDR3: TGTGCCAGCACCGTACCAGGGGTAAACTATGGCTACACCTTC.